The clone carrying this TCR beta chain was seen repeatedly, ten times or more. Described time point: technical triplicate 2. This record belongs to a study of neurological immune-mediated disorders. TCRdb passed the 5' RACE reads through MiXCR, listing each CDR3 protein once. The sample lists tens of thousands of distinct CDR3 sequences, less than 25% occurring once. Trimming removed 0 bases from V and 6 bases from J; junction bases left unmatched: 5. CDR1 is MNHEY, CDR2 SVGAGI, per germline. There are 17 residues in the CDR3. The rearrangement links TRBV6-5 to TRBJ2-1, with 13 positions matching TRBD2. The TCR comes from a man aged 55 to 70 with HTLV-1-associated myelopathy (HAM/TSP). Sequencing input: PBMCs. CDR3 DNA: TGTGCCAGCAGTTACTCGCCGGGACTAGCGGGATTCAATGAGCAGTTCTTC. It yields the protein CASSYSPGLAGFNEQFF.